This TCR beta chain was observed in a study of blood T cell repertoires in COVID-19. Method: immunoSEQ multiplex PCR; TCRdb's copy keeps in-frame clones and lacks some. The repertoire holds about 220,000 clones, with 80% as singletons. The V end lost 4 bases, the J end lost 6 bases, and 15 bases lay between the germline ends. From germline, CDR1 is SGHRS and CDR2 YFSETQ. The CDR3 is made up of 14 amino acids. This clone was picked up one time. This TCR came from a human donor in a cohort sampled during active COVID-19. The V gene is TRBV5-1, the J gene TRBJ2-3; tentatively, D is TRBD1 (5 bases). Sequencing was done on a sample of peripheral blood. CDR3 nucleotide sequence: TGCGCCAGCAGCCTCACTCCTGCAGGGGATACGCAGTATTTT. Translated, it gives CASSLTPAGDTQYF.